A single sample is the source of the 28 T cell receptor beta chains below, sequenced in a study of OX40 agonist ivuxolimab in advanced cancers. The data were produced by immunoSEQ multiplex PCR, yet TCRdb's version contains in-frame clones alone and is incomplete. Here the sample spans about 98,000 clones, 87% being singletons. The sample here was CD4+ or CD8+ T cells sorted from blood, taken in a trial of the OX40 agonist ivuxolimab. The receptors were gathered from an adult with an advanced solid tumor such as melanoma, head and neck, liver or kidney cancer.

The count of this clone is one. The rearrangement links TRBV11-2 to TRBJ1-2, with 8 bases matching TRBD1. The V and J ends lost 5 bases and 8 bases, in that order; junction bases with no gene match: 10. The CDR3 runs to 14 residues. Germline assignment: CDR1 SGHAT and CDR2 FQNNGV. CDR3: CASSKDRAFGGYTF. CDR3 sequence (DNA): TGTGCCAGCAGCAAGGACAGGGCCTTCGGGGGCTACACCTTC. Variable domain in full (rest from reference TRBV11-2 and TRBJ1-2): EAGVAQSPRYKIIEKRQSVAFWCNPISGHATLYWYQQILGQGPKLLIQFQNNGVVDDSQLPKDRFSAERLKGVDSTLKIQPAKLEDSAVYLCASSKDRAFGGYTFGSGTRLTVV.

The chain recombines TRBV9 with TRBJ2-5, with D possibly matching TRBD1 (6 bases). Germline assignment: CDR1 SGDLS and CDR2 YYNGEE. Trimming shortened V by 4 bases and J by 7 bases, and 14 bases separated the two germline ends. The CDR3 contains 13 residues. CDR3 region: CASSPQGLATQYF. DNA for the CDR3: TGTGCCAGCAGCCCCCAGGGGTTGGCGACCCAGTACTTC.

This chain uses TRBV6-6 with TRBJ1-1; D is unresolved. V was clipped by 6 bases and J by 3 bases, with 11 bases between them. CDR3 length: 13 amino acids. Germline loops: CDR1 MNHNY, CDR2 SVGAGI (reference sequence). The CDR3 protein is CASSPITDTEAFF. CDR3 DNA sequence: TGTGCCAGCAGCCCGATTACTGACACTGAAGCTTTCTTT.

This rearrangement joins TRBV20-1 to TRBJ2-2; D is uncertain. The V end was cut by 0 bases, the J end by 4 bases, with 0 bases between. This CDR3 has 11 residues. CDR1 DFQATT and CDR2 SNEGSKA come from the germline V gene (reference sequence). CDR3 nucleotide sequence: TGCAGTGCTAGAGACACCGGGGAGCTGTTTTTT. As protein: CSARDTGELFF.

The CDR3 loop is CASSEGRGLVAFF. In DNA, the CDR3 is TGTGCCAGCAGTGAAGGTAGGGGGCTGGTCGCTTTCTTT. The chain has TRBV2 and TRBJ1-1; 7 bases line up with TRBD1. The V gene's germline CDR1 is SNHLY and CDR2 FYNNEI. This CDR3 comprises 13 residues. The V and J ends lost 1 base and 11 bases, in that order; junction bases with no gene match: 7.

The chain recombines TRBV6-5 with TRBJ1-1; weak D call: TRBD1 (6 bases). Trimming left V 6 bases short and J 7 bases short, with 21 bases between. The germline V gene encodes CDR1 MNHEY and CDR2 SVGAGI. The CDR3 has 15 residues. CDR3 nucleotides: TGTGCCAGCAGATCGGGGGCTGAGGGTCATGGTGAAGCTTTCTTT. Translation gives CASRSGAEGHGEAFF.

About this clone: The junction differs from germline at one of its ends, possibly a read error. This chain joins TRBV7-9 and TRBJ2-3; D may be TRBD1 or TRBD2 (5 bases each). The CDR3 has 12 residues. The germline gives CDR1 SEHNR, CDR2 FQNEAQ (reference sequence). CDR3 in amino acids: CASSLEGTSLWF. CDR3 coding DNA: TGTGCCAGCAGCTTAGAGGGGACCTCCCTCTGGTTT.

The V and J genes are TRBV6-1 and TRBJ1-1; D unresolved. Trimming took off 6 bases at V and 5 bases at J, with 16 bases between the two ends. The CDR3 is 14 residues long. Germline V gene data show CDR1 as MNHNS and CDR2 as SASEGT. CDR3 sequence reads: CASRSSLGSTEAFF. The CDR3 DNA reads TGTGCCAGCAGATCATCTCTTGGATCGACTGAAGCTTTCTTT.

The chain combines TRBV7-9 with TRBJ1-5; 12 bases line up with TRBD1. The length of the CDR3 is 15 residues. V was pared by 5 bases and J by 6 bases, with 5 bases of the junction left unmatched. Germline CDR1 and CDR2: SEHNR and FQNEAQ (reference sequence). As DNA, the CDR3 is TGTGCCAGCAGCCCCGGGACAGGGGGCGGTCAGCCCCAGCATTTT. This gives the protein CASSPGTGGGQPQHF.

This chain joins TRBV7-9 and TRBJ1-1; D gene uncertain. The V end lost 2 bases, the J end lost 9 bases, and 7 bases lay between the germline ends. Germline CDR1 and CDR2: SEHNR and FQNEAQ (reference sequence). The CDR3 runs to 11 residues. The CDR3 DNA reads TGTGCCAGCAGCTTAAACATTAAAGCTTTCTTT. Translation: CASSLNIKAFF.

Notes on this clone: Other DNA variants within this sample encode the same CDR3. The chain has TRBV5-1 and TRBJ2-2; 7 bases match TRBD1. Germline trimming cut 2 bases from V and 3 bases from J; bases unmatched to any gene: 4. CDR1 is SGHRS and CDR2 is YFSETQ in the germline V gene. The CDR3 covers 15 residues. The CDR3 region has the DNA TGCGCCAGCAGCTTAGCTCAGGGGGACACCGGGGAGCTGTTTTTT. Encoded protein: CASSLAQGDTGELFF.

The chain carries TRBV5-6 and TRBJ1-2, with 7 bases that match TRBD1. Germline V gives CDR1 SGHDT, CDR2 YYEEEE. The CDR3 consists of 14 residues. J lost 4 bases, V lost 4 bases, and 7 bases had no gene match. DNA for the CDR3: TGTGCCAGCAGCCTCCCAGGGGGAGGCTATGGCTACACCTTC. Protein: CASSLPGGGYGYTF.

This clone was detected a few times. The V call is TRBV5-1, the J call TRBJ1-2; D is unclear. This CDR3 region has 15 residues. The ends were cut back, 2 bases at V and 0 bases at J, with 11 bases in the middle. Per germline, CDR1 SGHRS and CDR2 YFSETQ. The CDR3 nucleotides are TGCGCCAGCAGCTTTGCCGGGGTACCTAACTATGGCTACACCTTC. This gives the protein CASSFAGVPNYGYTF.

This chain connects TRBV5-6 to TRBJ2-5; a possible D gene is TRBD1 (6 bases). V shed 4 bases and J shed 1 base, with 11 bases lying between them. The length of the CDR3 is 14 residues. Germline assignment: CDR1 SGHDT and CDR2 YYEEEE. CDR3 sequence reads: CASSRTGLQETQYF. For the CDR3, the DNA is TGTGCCAGCAGCCGAACAGGGCTCCAAGAGACCCAGTACTTC.

The J gene is TRBJ2-5, the V gene TRBV5-5, with D unresolved. Trimming stripped 4 bases from V and 5 bases from J, with 3 bases between. Germline CDR1 and CDR2: SGHKS and YYEKEE (reference sequence). The length of the CDR3 is 10 residues. The CDR3 DNA reads TGTGCCAGCAGCAACGAGACCCAGTACTTC. Its protein product is CASSNETQYF.

The gene calls are TRBV27 and TRBJ1-5, with D perhaps TRBD1 (6 bases). The V gene lost 9 bases and the J gene lost 0 bases, with 24 bases spanning the gap. In germline, CDR1 is MNHEY, CDR2 SMNVEV (reference sequence). The length of the CDR3 is 18 residues. The CDR3 region has the DNA TGTGCCAGATTCCAAAGACTACAGGGTTGGTTTAGCAATCAGCCCCAGCATTTT. It translates to CARFQRLQGWFSNQPQHF.

The rearrangement joins TRBV28 to TRBJ1-2, with D tentatively TRBD1 (5 bases). Deletions cut 6 bases from V and 8 bases from J, with 19 bases between. Germline assignment: CDR1 MDHEN and CDR2 SYDVKM. This CDR3 has 14 residues. The DNA of the CDR3 is TGTGCCAGCAGAGAGGGGCAGATCACGGGAGGCTACACCTTC. It is translated as CASREGQITGGYTF.

The chain links TRBV19 to TRBJ2-1; D call uncertain. Germline CDR1 is LNHDA and CDR2 is SQIVND (reference sequence). The V end lost 5 bases, the J end lost 7 bases, and 9 bases lay between the germline ends. The CDR3 contains 12 residues. Here the CDR3 DNA reads TGTGCCAGTAGTTATACCCTAAATGAGCAGTTCTTC. As protein: CASSYTLNEQFF.

In its sample, this clone was seen once. The chain links TRBV14 to TRBJ1-1; D ambiguous. V was cut by 7 bases and J by 4 bases, with 10 bases left in between. Germline assignment: CDR1 SGHDN and CDR2 FVKESK. This CDR3 spans 12 amino acids. The DNA of the CDR3 is TGTGCCAGCAACCCTGTGGGCACTGAAGCTTTCTTT. It encodes CASNPVGTEAFF.

The chain uses TRBV6-5 and TRBJ1-2, with D tentatively TRBD1 (5 bases). In germline, CDR1 is MNHEY, CDR2 SVGAGI. This CDR3 spans 14 amino acids. Trimming took 0 bases from V and 8 from J, leaving 13 bases between them. The CDR3 nucleotides read TGTGCCAGCAGTTACTCCTCAGGGATTATAGGCTACACCTTC. This encodes CASSYSSGIIGYTF.

The genes are TRBV28 and TRBJ2-2; no clear D gene. The CDR3 is made up of 11 amino acids. The ends were cut back, 4 bases at V and 9 bases at J, with 6 bases in the middle. Germline CDR1 MDHEN, CDR2 SYDVKM. This chain's CDR3 is CASSSTRELFF. The CDR3 DNA reads TGTGCCAGCAGTTCAACCCGGGAGCTGTTTTTT.

V is TRBV7-6 and J is TRBJ2-1; 7 bases fit TRBD1. Losses at the gene ends were 5 bases for V and 1 base for J; bases not matched to a gene: 5. CDR1 and CDR2 (germline): SGHVS, FNYEAQ. The CDR3 length is 15 residues. The CDR3 loop reads CASSPQQGSYNEQFF. The CDR3 coding sequence is TGTGCCAGCAGCCCACAACAGGGGTCCTACAATGAGCAGTTCTTC.

The chain joins TRBV25-1 to TRBJ2-5, with a tentative D call TRBD2 (7 bases). Trimming shortened V by 6 bases and J by 4 bases, and 15 bases separated the two germline ends. Germline assignment: CDR1 MGHDK and CDR2 SYGVNS. The CDR3 runs to 14 residues. The CDR3 reads CASSPRGGGETQYF. The CDR3 coding sequence is TGTGCCAGCAGCCCCAGGGGAGGGGGAGAGACCCAGTACTTC.

By proportion, this clone is medium-sized. J is TRBJ2-3 and V is TRBV4-2; D is ambiguous. The V and J ends lost 1 base and 9 bases respectively, with 11 bases between them. Per the germline V gene, CDR1 is LGHNA and CDR2 is YNFKEQ. The CDR3 consists of 13 residues. DNA of the CDR3: TGTGCCAGCAGCCAAGGATCTGCGGAAACGCAGTATTTT. Amino acid sequence: CASSQGSAETQYF.

This chain links TRBV5-5 with TRBJ2-3; D uncertain. V dropped 0 bases and J dropped 0 bases, with 5 bases sitting between them. Germline CDR1 reads SGHKS; CDR2 reads YYEKEE (reference sequence). The CDR3 has 14 residues. The CDR3 region has the DNA TGTGCCAGCAGCTTGGAAACTAGCACAGATACGCAGTATTTT. Translation gives CASSLETSTDTQYF.

The genes are TRBV6-1 and TRBJ2-7; D might be TRBD1 (5 bases). V was shortened by 1 base and J by 3 bases, with 13 bases between the two germline ends. This CDR3 is built from 15 residues. Per germline, CDR1 MNHNS and CDR2 SASEGT. CDR3 nucleotides: TGTGCCAGCAGTGAAGGTGGGGCCGACCTCTACGAGCAGTACTTC. It codes for CASSEGGADLYEQYF.

The chain is built from TRBV10-3 and TRBJ1-2; 7 bases are a match to TRBD1. This CDR3 spans 13 amino acids. V shed 4 bases and J 8 bases; nucleotides not matched to a gene: 7. Germline assignment: CDR1 ENHRY and CDR2 SYGVKD. The CDR3 DNA is TGTGCCATCAGTGGACAGGGCACGGGAGGCTACACCTTC. Protein: CAISGQGTGGYTF.

This clone was detected once. This chain links TRBV5-1 with TRBJ2-5; TRBD1 matches 7 bases. CDR3 length: 14 residues. Germline assignment: CDR1 SGHRS and CDR2 YFSETQ. The V segment lost 0 bases and the J segment 3 bases; nucleotides outside the gene matches: 2. DNA for the CDR3: TGCGCCAGCAGCTTGGGACAGGGAAAAGAGACCCAGTACTTC. This gives the protein CASSLGQGKETQYF.